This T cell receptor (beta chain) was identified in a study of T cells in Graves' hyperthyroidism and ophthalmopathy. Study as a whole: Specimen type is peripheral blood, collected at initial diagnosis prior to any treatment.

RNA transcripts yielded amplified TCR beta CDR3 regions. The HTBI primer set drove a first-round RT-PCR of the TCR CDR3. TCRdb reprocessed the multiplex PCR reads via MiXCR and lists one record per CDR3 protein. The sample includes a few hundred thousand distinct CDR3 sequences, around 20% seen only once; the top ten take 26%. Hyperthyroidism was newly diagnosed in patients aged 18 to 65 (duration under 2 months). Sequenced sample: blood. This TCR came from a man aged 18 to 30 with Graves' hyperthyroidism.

The CDR3: CASSQGGTDPYGYTF. The CDR3 DNA is TGTGCCAGCAGCCAAGGGGGGACTGACCCCTATGGCTACACCTTC. The V and J genes are TRBV4-2 and TRBJ1-2, with TRBD1 as a possible D gene (5 bases). This CDR3 is built from 15 residues. CDR1 is LGHNA and CDR2 is YNFKEQ in the germline V gene. Between the trimmed V and J ends, which lost 1 base and 4 bases, there was a span of 13 bases.